This entry concerns a single T cell receptor (beta chain). Its antigen is unknown. Whereas donors were nominally healthy upon sampling, unrecorded immune exposures were probable. Use of 60 Vbeta and 13 Jbeta primers characterized the PCR. The assay was immunoSEQ multiplex PCR, and TCRdb's table has in-frame clones only and misses some. The table records around 200,000 clones, around 80% of them present only once. The V end was cut by 0 bases, the J end by 5 bases, with 14 bases between. CDR1 is SGHRS, CDR2 YFSETQ, per germline. The CDR3 loop spans 15 amino acids. These data are taken from a study of cytomegalovirus exposure and HLA in healthy donors. General study points: A later analysis reportedly identified an Asian-associated ancestry cluster as carrying fewer N-insertions than the roughly 700-donor mean. Most CMV-associated TCR beta chains appeared HLA-restricted in a later analysis.

The J gene is TRBJ2-5, the V gene TRBV5-1; D possibly corresponds to TRBD1 (5 bases). This clonotype was obtained from a woman aged 60-75 years in good health and CMV-seropositive. The source material was PBMCs. The CDR3 here is CASSLAPGLQETQYF. In DNA form, the CDR3 reads TGCGCCAGCAGCTTGGCCCCAGGGCTCCAGGAGACCCAGTACTTC. Full variable domain (missing parts from reference TRBV5-1 and TRBJ2-5): KAGVTQTPRYLIKTRGQQVTLSCSPISGHRSVSWYQQTPGQGLQFLFEYFSETQRNKGNFPGRFSGRQFSNSRSEMNVSTLELGDSALYLCASSLAPGLQETQYFGPGTRLLVL.